This TCR beta chain is drawn from a study of blood T cell repertoires in COVID-19. Background on the study: COVID-19 samples collected from the United States, Italy and Spain covered acute and convalescent phases. T cells, B-cell-depleted T cells, or PBMCs provided the cDNA or gDNA that served as material.

Original processing methods: Amplification from reference gene primers served as the basis for estimated nucleated cell counts. TCRdb's table, derived via immunoSEQ multiplex PCR, lists solely in-frame clones and lacks some. V and J calls and clone size are given by that table; D and trimming were obtained from the DNA. Of a few hundred thousand clones in the sample, around 84% were seen once. This sequence originates from a woman aged 55-75 years who had recovered from COVID-19. Sequencing was done on a sample of peripheral blood.

Here the CDR3 DNA reads TGCGCCAGCAGCCAACCGGGGTCCCTGAGTACTCCACCCCTCCACTTT. Translating it yields CASSQPGSLSTPPLHF. The chain uses TRBV4-1 and TRBJ1-6; D is unresolved. With 2 bases removed from V and 11 bases from J, the gap between germline ends came to 19 bases. Germline V gene data show CDR1 as MGHRA and CDR2 as YSYEKL. The CDR3 spans 16 residues.